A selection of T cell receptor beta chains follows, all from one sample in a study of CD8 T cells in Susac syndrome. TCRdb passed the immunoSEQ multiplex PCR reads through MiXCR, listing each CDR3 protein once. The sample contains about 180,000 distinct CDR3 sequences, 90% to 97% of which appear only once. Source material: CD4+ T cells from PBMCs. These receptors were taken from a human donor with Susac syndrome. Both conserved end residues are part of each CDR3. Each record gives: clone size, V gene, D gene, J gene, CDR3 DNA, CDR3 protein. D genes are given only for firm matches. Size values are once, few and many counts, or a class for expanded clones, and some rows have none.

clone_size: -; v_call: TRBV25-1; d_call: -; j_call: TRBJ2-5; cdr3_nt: TGTGCCAGCAGACCGGAACCCCAAGAGACCCAGTACTTC; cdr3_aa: CASRPEPQETQYF
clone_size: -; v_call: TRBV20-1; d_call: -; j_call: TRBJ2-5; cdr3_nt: TGCAGTGCCCGAAGCGGATCACAAGAGACCCAGTACTTC; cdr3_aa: CSARSGSQETQYF
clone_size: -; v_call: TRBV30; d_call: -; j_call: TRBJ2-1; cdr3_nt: TGTGCCTGGACGACGGTCATCCCCAACAATGAGCAGTTCTTC; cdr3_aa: CAWTTVIPNNEQFF
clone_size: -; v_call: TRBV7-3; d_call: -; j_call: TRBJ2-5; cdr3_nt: TGTGCCAGCAGCTTATACACACAAGAGACCCAGTACTTC; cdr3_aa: CASSLYTQETQYF
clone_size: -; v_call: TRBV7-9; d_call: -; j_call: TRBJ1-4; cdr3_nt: TGTGCCAGCAGCTTAGCGATCAGGGGAGAGGGTGAAAAACTGTTTTTT; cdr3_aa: CASSLAIRGEGEKLFF
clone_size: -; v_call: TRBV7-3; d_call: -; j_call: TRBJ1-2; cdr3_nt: TGTGCCAGCAGCCCAGACGGGCAGCCATATGGCTACACCTTC; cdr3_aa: CASSPDGQPYGYTF
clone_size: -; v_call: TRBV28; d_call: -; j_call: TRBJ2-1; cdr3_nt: TGTGCCAGCAGTCGGAACAATGAGCAGTTCTTC; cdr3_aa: CASSRNNEQFF
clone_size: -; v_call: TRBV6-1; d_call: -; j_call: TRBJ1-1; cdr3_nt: TGTGCCAGCAGTGTACGACCAGAAGCGAACACTGAAGCTTTCTTT; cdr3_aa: CASSVRPEANTEAFF
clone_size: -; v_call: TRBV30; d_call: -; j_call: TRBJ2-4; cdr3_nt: TGTGCCTGGAGTGTAGGGAATACCAAAAACATTCAGTACTTC; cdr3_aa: CAWSVGNTKNIQYF
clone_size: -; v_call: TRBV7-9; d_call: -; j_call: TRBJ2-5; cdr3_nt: TGTGCCAGCAGGCAGGAGGTAGAGACCCAGTACTTC; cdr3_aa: CASRQEVETQYF
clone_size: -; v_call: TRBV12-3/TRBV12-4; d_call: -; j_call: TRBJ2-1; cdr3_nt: TGTGCCAGCAGTTTAGCCTCGGGGGAGCAGTTCTTC; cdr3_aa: CASSLASGEQFF
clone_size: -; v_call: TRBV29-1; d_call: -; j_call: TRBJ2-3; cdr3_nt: TGCAGCGTTGGGGCAGACACAGATACGCAGTATTTT; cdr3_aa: CSVGADTDTQYF
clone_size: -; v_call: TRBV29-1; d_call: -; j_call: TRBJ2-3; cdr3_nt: TGCAGCGTTGATCACCTACCCGCAGATACGCAGTATTTT; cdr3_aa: CSVDHLPADTQYF
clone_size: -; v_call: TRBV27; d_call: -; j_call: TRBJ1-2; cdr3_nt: TGTGCCAGCACGGACAGCCCGAGCTATGGCTACACCTTC; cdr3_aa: CASTDSPSYGYTF
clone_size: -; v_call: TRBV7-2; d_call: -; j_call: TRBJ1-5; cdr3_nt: TGTGCCAGCACCAGGACAAGCAATCAGCCCCAGCATTTT; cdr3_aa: CASTRTSNQPQHF
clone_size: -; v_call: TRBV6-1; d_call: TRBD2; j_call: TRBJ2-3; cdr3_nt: TGTGCCAGCAGCCGAAAAGCGGGGGCCGGCACAGATACGCAGTATTTT; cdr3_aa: CASSRKAGAGTDTQYF
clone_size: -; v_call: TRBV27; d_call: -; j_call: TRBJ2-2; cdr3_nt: TGTGCCAGCAGAGCACCTACTTGGGCCGGGGAGCTGTTTTTT; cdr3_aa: CASRAPTWAGELFF
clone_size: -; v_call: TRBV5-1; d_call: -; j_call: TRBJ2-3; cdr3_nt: TGCGCCAGCAGCTTGGTGGGGGCAGCAGATACGCAGTATTTT; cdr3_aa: CASSLVGAADTQYF
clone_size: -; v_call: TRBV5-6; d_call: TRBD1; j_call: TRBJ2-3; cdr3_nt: TGTGCCAGCAGCGTTACAGGGGGCCGAGATACGCAGTATTTT; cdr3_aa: CASSVTGGRDTQYF
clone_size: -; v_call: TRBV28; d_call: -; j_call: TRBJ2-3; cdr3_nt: TGTGCCAGCAGCTATTTGCTTCGAGATACGCAGTATTTT; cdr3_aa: CASSYLLRDTQYF
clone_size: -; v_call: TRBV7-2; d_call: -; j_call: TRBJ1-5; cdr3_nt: TGTGCCAGCAGCTTACTGGGAAGCAATCAGCCCCAGCATTTT; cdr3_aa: CASSLLGSNQPQHF
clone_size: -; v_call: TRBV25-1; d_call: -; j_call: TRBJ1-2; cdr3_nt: TGTGCCAGCAGGGAAACGGGGGGCACTGGCTACACCTTC; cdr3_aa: CASRETGGTGYTF
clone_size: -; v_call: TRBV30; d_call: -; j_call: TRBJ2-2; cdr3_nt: TGTAGGGCGGGTGAGAACACCGGGGAGCTGTTTTTT; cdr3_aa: CRAGENTGELFF
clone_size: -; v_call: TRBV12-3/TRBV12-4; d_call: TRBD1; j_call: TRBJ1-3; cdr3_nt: TGTGCCAGCAGTTCGGCAGGGACAGGTGGTGGAAACACCATATATTTT; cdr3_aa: CASSSAGTGGGNTIYF
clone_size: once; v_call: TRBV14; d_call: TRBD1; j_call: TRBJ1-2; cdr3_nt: TGTGCCAGCAGCCAAGCGGGACAGGGCGGCTACACCTTC; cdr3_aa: CASSQAGQGGYTF
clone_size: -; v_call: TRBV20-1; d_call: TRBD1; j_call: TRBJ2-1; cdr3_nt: TGCAGTGCTAGAGGACAGGGAAAGGCGACGTACAATGAGCAGTTCTTC; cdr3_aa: CSARGQGKATYNEQFF
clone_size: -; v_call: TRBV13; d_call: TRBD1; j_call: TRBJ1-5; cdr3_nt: TGTGCCAGCAGCTTCAGGGGGAGTCAGCCCCAGCATTTT; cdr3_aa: CASSFRGSQPQHF
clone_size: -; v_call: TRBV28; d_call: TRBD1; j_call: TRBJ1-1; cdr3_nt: TGTGCCAGCAGTCCGTGGACAGGGGGCATCGCTGAAGCTTTCTTT; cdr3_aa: CASSPWTGGIAEAFF
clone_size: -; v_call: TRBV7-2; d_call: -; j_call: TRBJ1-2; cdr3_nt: TGTGCCAGCAGCTCCCCAGGACGTCCGTATGGCTACACCTTC; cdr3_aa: CASSSPGRPYGYTF
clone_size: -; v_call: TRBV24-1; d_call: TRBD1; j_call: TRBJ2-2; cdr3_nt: TGTGCCACCAGTGATCGTCCGGGACAGGGAAGGACCGGGGAGCTGTTTTTT; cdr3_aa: CATSDRPGQGRTGELFF
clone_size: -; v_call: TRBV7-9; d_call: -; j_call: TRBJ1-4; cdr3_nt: TGTGCCAGCAGCCCGACAGCAATTGAAAAACTGTTTTTT; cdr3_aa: CASSPTAIEKLFF
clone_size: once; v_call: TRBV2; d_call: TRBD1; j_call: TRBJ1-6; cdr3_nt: TGTGCCATTCGACAGGGGAATTCACCCCTCCACTTT; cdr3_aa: CAIRQGNSPLHF
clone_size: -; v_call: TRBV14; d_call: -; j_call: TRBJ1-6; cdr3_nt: TGTGCCAGCAGCCAAAGTTTTTCACCCCTCCACTTT; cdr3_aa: CASSQSFSPLHF
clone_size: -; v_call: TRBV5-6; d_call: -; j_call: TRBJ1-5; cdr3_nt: TGTGCCAGCAGCTCACGCTACGGACCCCAGCATTTT; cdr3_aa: CASSSRYGPQHF
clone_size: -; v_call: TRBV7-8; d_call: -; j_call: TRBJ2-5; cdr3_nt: TGTGCCAGCATTCGTGTAGGGGGTGTGCAAGAGACCCAGTACTTC; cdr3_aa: CASIRVGGVQETQYF
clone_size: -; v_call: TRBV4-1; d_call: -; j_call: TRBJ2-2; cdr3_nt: TGCGCCAGCAGCCAAGATCCCCGTGGGGAGCTGTTTTTT; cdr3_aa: CASSQDPRGELFF
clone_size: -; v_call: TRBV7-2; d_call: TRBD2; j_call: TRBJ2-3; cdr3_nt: TGTGCCAGCAGCTTAAAGAGCGGGGGGGCCCAAGATACGCAGTATTTT; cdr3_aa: CASSLKSGGAQDTQYF
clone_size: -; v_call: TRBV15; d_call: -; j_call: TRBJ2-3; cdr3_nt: TGTGCCACCAGCGTAGGAGACACAGATACGCAGTATTTT; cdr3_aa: CATSVGDTDTQYF
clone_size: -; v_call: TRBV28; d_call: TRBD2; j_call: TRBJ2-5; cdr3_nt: TGTGCCAGCAGTTTACCCAGGGGGACTAGCGGAGGAGGGGAAGAGACCCAGTACTTC; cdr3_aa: CASSLPRGTSGGGEETQYF
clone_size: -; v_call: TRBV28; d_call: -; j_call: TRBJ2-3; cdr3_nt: TGTGCCAGCAGTCCTGGGGGCAGCACAGATACGCAGTATTTT; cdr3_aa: CASSPGGSTDTQYF
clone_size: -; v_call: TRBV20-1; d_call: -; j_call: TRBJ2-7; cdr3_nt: TGCAGTGCTAGATTCGGGCAGGATTCCTACGAGCAGTACTTC; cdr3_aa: CSARFGQDSYEQYF
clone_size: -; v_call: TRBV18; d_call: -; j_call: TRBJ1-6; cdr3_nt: TGTGCCAGCTCACCACGCTTACCCGATAATTCACCCCTCCACTTT; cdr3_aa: CASSPRLPDNSPLHF
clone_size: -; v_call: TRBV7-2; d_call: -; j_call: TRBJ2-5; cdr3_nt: TGTGCCAGCAGCTTAGGGGGGCAGGGGGGACAGACCCAGTACTTC; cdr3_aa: CASSLGGQGGQTQYF
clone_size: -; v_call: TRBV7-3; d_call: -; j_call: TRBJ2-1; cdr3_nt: TGTGCCAGCAGCCTTAACGGGCTGCGACAGGCTTCCTACAATGAGCAGTTCTTC; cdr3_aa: CASSLNGLRQASYNEQFF